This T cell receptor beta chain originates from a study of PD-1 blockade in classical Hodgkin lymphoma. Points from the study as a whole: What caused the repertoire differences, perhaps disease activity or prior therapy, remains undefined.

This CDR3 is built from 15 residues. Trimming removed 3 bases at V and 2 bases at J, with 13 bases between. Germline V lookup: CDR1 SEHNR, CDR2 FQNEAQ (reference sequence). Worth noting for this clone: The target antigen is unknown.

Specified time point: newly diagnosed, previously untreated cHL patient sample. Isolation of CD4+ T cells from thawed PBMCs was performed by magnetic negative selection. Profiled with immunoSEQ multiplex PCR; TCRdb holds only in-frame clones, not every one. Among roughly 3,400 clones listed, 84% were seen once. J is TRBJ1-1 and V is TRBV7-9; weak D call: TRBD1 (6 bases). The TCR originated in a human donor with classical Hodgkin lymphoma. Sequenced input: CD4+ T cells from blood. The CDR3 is CASSFPGARNTEAFF. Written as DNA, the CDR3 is TGTGCCAGCAGCTTTCCGGGGGCGCGTAACACTGAAGCTTTCTTT.